These 27 T cell receptor beta chains came from one sample sequenced in a study of PD-1 blockade in classical Hodgkin lymphoma. Relapse after autologous stem cell transplantation occurred in every patient, and brentuximab vedotin exposure varied. The method was immunoSEQ multiplex PCR; TCRdb's version includes in-frame clones alone and lacks a portion of them. The sample carries 130,000 to 150,000 clones, about four fifths recorded once. Sequenced here: peripheral blood mononuclear cells (PBMCs), sampled before the second cycle of nivolumab. All receptors derive from a human donor with classical Hodgkin lymphoma.

The chain uses TRBV7-9 and TRBJ1-5, with D maybe TRBD1 (5 bases). The CDR3 totals 14 residues. Germline V gene data show CDR1 as SEHNR and CDR2 as FQNEAQ (reference sequence). V dropped 2 bases and J dropped 7 bases, with 12 bases sitting between them. CDR3 in amino acids: CASSLMGVEQPQHF. In DNA, the CDR3 is TGTGCCAGCAGCTTAATGGGGGTGGAACAGCCCCAGCATTTT.

This chain links TRBV7-2 with TRBJ1-2, with 10 bases fitting TRBD1. Germline V lookup: CDR1 SGHTA, CDR2 FQGNSA. The V segment lost 4 bases and the J segment 6 bases; nucleotides outside the gene matches: 14. The CDR3 covers 17 residues. Here the CDR3 reads CASSYIPQDRGHNGYTF. CDR3 in DNA: TGTGCCAGCAGCTACATCCCTCAAGACAGGGGGCACAATGGCTACACCTTC.

The chain joins TRBV9 to TRBJ2-1; the D is unclear. Germline-derived CDR1 and CDR2 are SGDLS and YYNGEE. CDR3 size: 16 residues. Between the trimmed V and J ends, which lost 0 bases and 3 bases, there was a span of 13 bases. The CDR3 loop reads CASSVATGVYYNEQFF. The DNA of the CDR3 is TGTGCCAGCAGCGTAGCTACGGGTGTTTACTACAATGAGCAGTTCTTC.

The chain links TRBV11-3 to TRBJ2-1, with TRBD2 identical over 7 bases. Per germline, CDR1 SGHNT and CDR2 YENEEA. The length of the CDR3 is 16 residues. V was pared by 3 bases and J by 4 bases, with 9 bases of the junction left unmatched. The CDR3 nucleotides are TGTGCCAGCAGCTTCGTCGCGGGAGCCAATTACAATGAGCAGTTCTTC. This encodes CASSFVAGANYNEQFF. The full variable domain, with the rest looked up from reference TRBV11-3 and TRBJ2-1, is EAGVVQSPRYKIIEKKQPVAFWCNPISGHNTLYWYLQNLGQGPELLIRYENEEAVDDSQLPKDRFSAERLKGVDSTLKIQPAELGDSAVYLCASSFVAGANYNEQFFGPGTRLTVL.

This clone was seen more than once but under ten times. The chain employs TRBV18 and TRBJ1-1, with no clear D. The CDR3 length is 15 residues. Germline CDR1 KGHSH, CDR2 LQKENI. Between the trimmed V and J ends, which lost 6 bases and 1 base, there was a span of 15 bases. In DNA, the CDR3 is TGTGCCAGCTCCCCCCCCCGTGGGCGGAACACTGAAGCTTTCTTT. This codes for CASSPPRGRNTEAFF.

In DNA form, the CDR3 reads TGTGCCATCAGTCCCGGGACAGACCCGATGGGGACCCAGTACTTC. Protein product: CAISPGTDPMGTQYF. The chain couples TRBV10-3 to TRBJ2-5; 7 bases align to TRBD1. The CDR3 is made up of 15 amino acids. Per germline, CDR1 ENHRY and CDR2 SYGVKD. J gave up 7 bases and V 5 bases, and 13 bases lay outside the gene matches.

This rearrangement joins TRBV6-6 to TRBJ2-1; 8 nucleotides match TRBD1. This CDR3 region has 15 residues. With 0 bases clipped from V and 3 bases from J, the junction kept 1 base outside the gene matches. Germline values: CDR1 MNHNY, CDR2 SVGAGI (reference sequence). DNA of the CDR3: TGTGCCAGCAGTTACTCAGGGACAGGCTACAATGAGCAGTTCTTC. Protein sequence: CASSYSGTGYNEQFF.

This chain joins TRBV6-5 and TRBJ1-3; possible D gene TRBD1, 6 bases. Germline lookup yields CDR1 MNHEY and CDR2 SVGAGI. V was pared by 4 bases and J by 2 bases, with 15 bases between. The CDR3 spans 16 residues. This CDR3 is CASSFGGGGTGNTIYF. The CDR3 DNA sequence: TGTGCCAGCAGTTTCGGAGGGGGGGGAACTGGAAACACCATATATTTT.

The chain links TRBV6-1 to TRBJ1-2; D unclear. Per the germline V gene, CDR1 is MNHNS and CDR2 is SASEGT. The CDR3 is 13 amino acids. The V and J ends lost 1 base and 9 bases respectively, with 12 bases between them. DNA for the CDR3: TGTGCCAGCAGTGAAGAGCTTTCAGTAAGCTACACCTTC. It is translated as CASSEELSVSYTF.

The chain joins TRBV6-5 to TRBJ2-6; D remains ambiguous. In germline, CDR1 is MNHEY, CDR2 SVGAGI. This CDR3 region has 15 residues. V was clipped by 10 bases and J by 2 bases, with 15 bases between them. CDR3 loop: CATLQTTPGANVLTF. CDR3 sequence (DNA): TGTGCCACCCTCCAAACGACCCCTGGGGCCAACGTCCTGACTTTC.

This chain links TRBV9 with TRBJ2-1; TRBD2 aligns across 9 bases. Trimming at V came to 2 bases and at J to 4 bases, leaving 1 base not matched to a gene. This CDR3 is 14 amino acids long. The V gene's germline CDR1 is SGDLS and CDR2 YYNGEE. The CDR3 is CASSVLAGYNEQFF. In DNA, the CDR3 is TGTGCCAGCAGCGTCCTAGCGGGGTACAATGAGCAGTTCTTC. Full variable domain (rest looked up from reference TRBV9 and TRBJ2-1): DSGVTQTPKHLITATGQRVTLRCSPRSGDLSVYWYQQSLDQGLQFLIQYYNGEERAKGNILERFSAQQFPDLHSELNLSSLELGDSALYFCASSVLAGYNEQFFGPGTRLTVL.

The chain couples TRBV10-3 to TRBJ1-1; D may be TRBD1 (5 bases). V lost 8 bases to trimming and J lost 6 bases, with 16 bases between them. The CDR3 spans 13 residues. Per the germline V gene, CDR1 is ENHRY and CDR2 is SYGVKD. Here the CDR3 DNA reads TGTGCCATCGCGACGGGCCGGGGGGCTGAAGCTTTCTTT. It encodes CAIATGRGAEAFF.

V usage is TRBV6-6 and J usage is TRBJ2-1; 11 bases agree with TRBD2. CDR1 is MNHNY and CDR2 is SVGAGI in the germline V gene (reference sequence). This CDR3 is built from 16 residues. After removal of 6 bases from V and 9 bases from J, the junction contained 13 bases not matched to a gene. The DNA for the CDR3 is TGTGCCAGCAGCCTACTACTAGCGGGAGCTAGAAGTGAGCAGTTCTTC. Protein product: CASSLLLAGARSEQFF.

The chain links TRBV4-2 to TRBJ1-1; a weak D match, TRBD1 (6 bases). The germline V and J ends were trimmed by 3 bases and 7 bases, with 12 bases remaining between them. Germline V gives CDR1 LGHNA, CDR2 YNFKEQ. The CDR3 has 13 residues. CDR3 sequence: CASSQGGASEAFF. The CDR3 DNA reads TGTGCCAGCAGCCAGGGGGGGGCTAGTGAAGCTTTCTTT.

The J gene is TRBJ1-1, the V gene TRBV5-1; D ambiguous. The CDR3 is 15 amino acids. Germline V gene lookup returns CDR1 SGHRS and CDR2 YFSETQ. The V end was cut by 0 bases, the J end by 0 bases, with 9 bases between. For the CDR3, the DNA is TGCGCCAGCAGCTTGGAATCAGGACTGAACACTGAAGCTTTCTTT. It yields the protein CASSLESGLNTEAFF.

V and J are TRBV28 and TRBJ2-3; 9 bases match TRBD2. The CDR3 is 14 residues long. The ends lost 5 bases at V and 4 bases at J; junction bases unmatched: 4. Germline assignment: CDR1 MDHEN and CDR2 SYDVKM. This chain's CDR3 is CASSGAGGSDTQYF. CDR3 in DNA: TGTGCCAGCAGTGGGGCGGGAGGGTCAGATACGCAGTATTTT. The entire variable domain, with the rest obtained from reference TRBV28 and TRBJ2-3, is as follows: DVKVTQSSRYLVKRTGEKVFLECVQDMDHENMFWYRQDPGLGLRLIYFSYDVKMKEKGDIPEGYSVSREKKERFSLILESASTNQTSMYLCASSGAGGSDTQYFGPGTRLTVL.

The sample holds a few counts of this clone. The chain employs TRBV10-3 and TRBJ2-7; the D call may be TRBD1 or TRBD2 (5 bases each). The CDR3 sequence is 16 residues long. The ends were cut back, 3 bases at V and 0 bases at J, with 15 bases in the middle. The V gene's germline CDR1 is ENHRY and CDR2 SYGVKD. The CDR3 reads CAISDRGTGLSYEQYF. DNA of the CDR3: TGTGCCATCAGTGACAGAGGGACGGGCCTCTCCTACGAGCAGTACTTC.

V and J are TRBV11-3 and TRBJ2-7; 8 nucleotides line up with TRBD2. The CDR3 extends over 15 amino acids. Unmatched junction bases numbered 7, after V lost 5 bases and J lost 1 base. Per the germline V gene, CDR1 is SGHNT and CDR2 is YENEEA. CDR3 DNA sequence: TGTGCCAGCAGCCCCAGGGCGGGAGGATCCTACGAGCAGTACTTC. It encodes CASSPRAGGSYEQYF.

This clone was observed a single time. The V and J genes are TRBV28 and TRBJ2-4, with TRBD2 identical over 7 bases. This CDR3 has 15 amino acids. Trimming cost V 4 bases and J 1 base; bases outside gene matches: 4. Germline V CDR1 and CDR2: MDHEN, SYDVKM. CDR3 nucleotides: TGTGCCAGCAGTTCCCCGGGAGGTGCCAAAAACATTCAGTACTTC. Protein product: CASSSPGGAKNIQYF.

The genes are TRBV11-2 and TRBJ2-3, with D possibly TRBD2 on 6 matching bases. Per the germline V gene, CDR1 is SGHAT and CDR2 is FQNNGV. This CDR3 is built from 16 residues. Trimming removed 1 base at V and 1 base at J, with 12 bases between. The CDR3 DNA reads TGTGCCAGCAGCTTAGCCACAGCGGGCGGCACAGATACGCAGTATTTT. Its protein is CASSLATAGGTDTQYF.

V usage is TRBV16 and J usage is TRBJ2-1; D is possibly TRBD1 or TRBD2 (7 bases each). The V gene lost 4 bases and the J gene lost 5 bases, with 15 bases spanning the gap. Germline V gene lookup returns CDR1 KGHSY and CDR2 FQNENV. The CDR3 totals 15 residues. The chain's CDR3 is CASSPGGASNNEQFF. The CDR3 nucleotides read TGTGCCAGCAGCCCAGGGGGGGCGTCAAACAATGAGCAGTTCTTC.

This chain links TRBV2 with TRBJ2-3, with D possibly matching TRBD1 (6 bases). CDR3 size: 14 residues. V gave up 6 bases and J gave up 2 bases, with 12 bases separating them. From germline, CDR1 is SNHLY and CDR2 FYNNEI. This chain's CDR3 is CASSWDIVTDTQYF. In nucleotides, the CDR3 is TGTGCCAGCAGCTGGGACATAGTCACAGATACGCAGTATTTT.

The chain recombines TRBV5-4 with TRBJ2-2, with 7 nucleotides matching TRBD1. After removal of 4 bases from V and 0 bases from J, the junction contained 12 bases not matched to a gene. Looked up from germline, CDR1 is SGHNT and CDR2 is YYREEE (reference sequence). The CDR3 loop spans 18 amino acids. The CDR3 DNA reads as TGTGCCAGCAGCCCCACCGGGACAGCTTTGGCGAACACCGGGGAGCTGTTTTTT. Protein sequence: CASSPTGTALANTGELFF.

The rearrangement links TRBV15 to TRBJ1-5, with D possibly being TRBD1 (6 bases). CDR1 and CDR2 from the germline V gene are LNHNV and YYDKDF (reference sequence). V was trimmed by 1 base and J by 4 bases, leaving 14 bases between them. The CDR3 length is 16 residues. CDR3 DNA sequence: TGTGCCACCAGCAGAGGTTGGGGGGGCTCTAATCAGCCCCAGCATTTT. Translating gives CATSRGWGGSNQPQHF.

The chain links TRBV7-3 to TRBJ2-3, with 9 bases matching TRBD1. Germline loops: CDR1 SGHTA, CDR2 FQGTGA. There are 15 residues in the CDR3. Losses at the gene ends were 4 bases for V and 3 bases for J; bases not matched to a gene: 5. CDR3 sequence reads: CASSSGTGRTDTQYF. The CDR3, as DNA: TGTGCCAGCAGCTCGGGGACAGGGAGGACAGATACGCAGTATTTT.

This clone was recorded a few times. This chain joins TRBV5-1 and TRBJ2-7, with D perhaps matching TRBD1 (6 bases). Germline CDR1 SGHRS, CDR2 YFSETQ. Between the trimmed V and J ends, which lost 1 base and 2 bases, there was a span of 16 bases. The CDR3 length is 16 residues. The chain's CDR3 is CASSLLDSPGTYEQYF. The DNA of the CDR3 is TGCGCCAGCAGCTTGCTGGACAGCCCGGGAACCTACGAGCAGTACTTC. The full variable domain, in which reference TRBV5-1 and TRBJ2-7 provide the parts outside the CDR3, is KAGVTQTPRYLIKTRGQQVTLSCSPISGHRSVSWYQQTPGQGLQFLFEYFSETQRNKGNFPGRFSGRQFSNSRSEMNVSTLELGDSALYLCASSLLDSPGTYEQYFGPGTRLTVT.

The rearrangement links TRBV10-3 to TRBJ2-7; TRBD2 agrees at 12 bases. J gave up 3 bases and V 7 bases, and 10 bases lay outside the gene matches. This CDR3 comprises 16 residues. Germline V gene data show CDR1 as ENHRY and CDR2 as SYGVKD. In nucleotides, the CDR3 is TGTGCCATCACCAGAGGACTAGCGGGGAAGAGCTACGAGCAGTACTTC. This translates into CAITRGLAGKSYEQYF.